This TCR beta chain originates from a study of blood T cell repertoires in COVID-19. Trimming took off 2 bases at V and 2 bases at J, with 8 bases between the two ends. CDR1 and CDR2 from the germline V gene are SGHNT and YYREEE (reference sequence). The CDR3 is 13 residues long. Authors' analysis steps: Estimation of nucleated cell counts relied on the amplification of reference gene primers. Profiling relied on immunoSEQ multiplex PCR, and the TCRdb table lists in-frame clones only, not all of them. D and trimming were read from the DNA, whereas the V and J calls and clone size are those reported in that table. The table shows around 81,000 clones, with over 75% occurring only once.

The receptor was derived from a man in his 70s with acute or convalescent COVID-19. The chain uses TRBV5-4 and TRBJ2-7; tentative D call: TRBD1 (6 bases). Sequencing used peripheral blood. The CDR3 nucleotides are TGTGCCAGCAGCTTTGACAGGACCTACGAGCAGTACTTC. It translates to CASSFDRTYEQYF. Using reference TRBV5-4 and TRBJ2-7 for the parts outside the CDR3, the full variable domain is ETGVTQSPTHLIKTRGQQVTLRCSSQSGHNTVSWYQQALGQGPQFIFQYYREEENGRGNFPPRFSGLQFPNYSSELNVNALELDDSALYLCASSFDRTYEQYFGPGTRLTVT.